The clone carrying this T cell receptor beta chain was observed a handful of times. The CDR3 contains 14 residues. V was pared by 4 bases and J by 2 bases, with 14 bases between. CDR1 is GTSNPN and CDR2 is SVGIG in the germline V gene (reference sequence). In the authors' workflow: The authors estimated nucleated cell counts from reference gene primer amplification. Clones were sequenced by immunoSEQ multiplex PCR, and TCRdb holds only the in-frame ones, with some missing. V, J and clone size are taken as reported in that table, and D and trimming were inferred from the DNA itself. The sample has approximately 500,000 clones, roughly 89% seen once; the top ten hold about 8.2%. The sample belongs to a study of blood T cell repertoires in COVID-19. Study-level background: Italy, Spain and the United States were the sources of the convalescent and acute COVID-19 samples. PBMCs, B-cell-depleted T cells, or T cells were the source of the cDNA or gDNA that made up the material.

Seattle patients were enrolled while actively infected and followed longitudinally. The clonotype was recovered from a woman aged 45 to 65 with COVID-19, enrolled during active disease. Source material: peripheral blood. The chain employs TRBV30 and TRBJ1-1, with D possibly TRBD1 on 5 matching bases. CDR3: CAWTKRRGNTEAFF. DNA for the CDR3: TGTGCCTGGACCAAAAGGAGGGGTAACACTGAAGCTTTCTTT.